A selection of T cell receptor beta chains follows, all from one sample in a study of beta chain features in type 1 diabetes. Using immunoSEQ multiplex PCR, the repertoire was profiled, and TCRdb retains in-frame clones only, with some absent. The sample consists of 630,000 or so clones, around an eighth of them appearing once. What was sequenced was naive CD4+ T cells from blood. The source of these receptors is a man aged 18 to 30 with type 1 diabetes. Each CDR3 is given without its conserved first and last residue. Fields, in order: J gene, CDR3 length, V gene, CDR3 protein.

>TRBJ2-1|12|TRBV18
ASVDLAGAGEQF
>TRBJ1-1|10|TRBV29-1
SVARDSAEAF
>TRBJ2-6|14|TRBV7-2
ASSRVHLSGANVLT
>TRBJ1-1|13|TRBV5-4
ASSSGQGARTEAF
>TRBJ2-7|12|TRBV4-2
ASSQASGGYEQY
>TRBJ1-1|12|TRBV9
ASSGSGMVAEAF
>TRBJ2-4|13|TRBV5-4
ASSSRDRGSDIQY
>TRBJ1-3|13|TRBV5-4
ASSPRETSGNTIY
>TRBJ1-2|14|TRBV30
AWSVFKEQGSSGYT
>TRBJ1-2|15|TRBV4-3
ASSQEWETGYPYGYT
>TRBJ2-7|13|TRBV15
ATSRDRDTGYEQY
>TRBJ2-7|13|TRBV29-1
SVPRYSGVSYEQY
>TRBJ1-2|11|TRBV28
ASSLGQDDGYT
>TRBJ2-5|12|TRBV4-2
ASSRLAGMETQY
>TRBJ1-3|10|TRBV29-1
SVEGPGNTIY
>TRBJ2-5|11|TRBV28
ASRRTGTETQY
>TRBJ2-3|10|TRBV7-2
ASSSVVDTQY
>TRBJ2-1|13|TRBV5-1
ASSWQLAGVNEQF
>TRBJ1-5|11|TRBV5-4
ASSDSSNQPQH
>TRBJ2-7|14|TRBV30
AWSNNIRGTPYEQY
>TRBJ1-1|12|TRBV6-6
ASGPYRFDTEAF
>TRBJ2-7|13|TRBV2
ASSSTVAGVGEQY
>TRBJ2-7|12|TRBV7-2
ASSFDKGWYEQY
>TRBJ1-6|11|TRBV4-1
ASSQEGDSPLH
>TRBJ1-1|11|TRBV2
ASSGQGNTEAF
>TRBJ2-3|12|TRBV5-4
ASTGNPSTDTQY
>TRBJ1-4|10|TRBV7-9
ASSFRDEKLF
>TRBJ1-1|17|TRBV28
ARHPTKFIDSYPNTEAF
>TRBJ1-1|11|TRBV10-3
ATRDILDTEAF
>TRBJ1-5|14|TRBV28
ASSLSWDRRLLPQH
>TRBJ2-1|9|TRBV13
ASSLSLEQF
>TRBJ2-7|12|TRBV28
ASMLPGESYEQY
>TRBJ2-3|9|TRBV29-1
SVEGTDTQY
>TRBJ2-3|13|TRBV4-2
ASSQQESDTDTQY
>TRBJ1-2|12|TRBV7-3
ASSLTPEGYGYT
>TRBJ2-6|12|TRBV10-3
AILEGSGANVLT
>TRBJ1-6|12|TRBV7-9
ASSLGPHESPLH
>TRBJ2-7|10|TRBV28
ASSLGSYEQY
>TRBJ2-1|13|TRBV9
ASSVGGLAYNEQF
>TRBJ2-5|14|TRBV7-7
ASSRAGTSARETQY
>TRBJ2-7|11|TRBV4-2
ASSQGTIYEQY
>TRBJ2-7|12|TRBV10-2
ASRLNGGFYEQY
>TRBJ1-4|12|TRBV14
ASSQAARTEKLF
>TRBJ2-1|15|TRBV30
AWSAVSGRARMNEQF
>TRBJ2-3|14|TRBV9
ASSVGTDEATDTQY
>TRBJ2-7|13|TRBV5-1
ASSLATGHRYEQY
>TRBJ1-2|11|TRBV30
AWSEGSSYGYT
>TRBJ1-1|14|TRBV5-4
ASSPGQGRPNTEAF
>TRBJ2-7|13|TRBV9
ASSEGQPGSYEQY
>TRBJ2-5|12|TRBV7-2
ASSSGTSAETQY
>TRBJ1-2|13|TRBV30
AWSLGFGRGGFYT
>TRBJ2-1|12|TRBV4-1
ASSQRTSLYEQF